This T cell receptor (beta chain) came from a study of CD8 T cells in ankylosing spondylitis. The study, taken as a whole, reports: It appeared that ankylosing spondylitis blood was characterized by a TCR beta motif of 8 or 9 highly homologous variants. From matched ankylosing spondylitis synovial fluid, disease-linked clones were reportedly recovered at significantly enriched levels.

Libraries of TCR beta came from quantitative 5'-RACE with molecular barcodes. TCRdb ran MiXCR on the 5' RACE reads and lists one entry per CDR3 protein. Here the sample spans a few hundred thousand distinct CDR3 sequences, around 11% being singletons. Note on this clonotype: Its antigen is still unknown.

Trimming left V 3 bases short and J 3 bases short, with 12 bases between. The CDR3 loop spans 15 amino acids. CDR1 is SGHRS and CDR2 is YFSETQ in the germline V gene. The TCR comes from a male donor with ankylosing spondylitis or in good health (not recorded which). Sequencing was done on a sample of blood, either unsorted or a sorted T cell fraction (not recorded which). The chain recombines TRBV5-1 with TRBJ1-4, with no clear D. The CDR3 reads CASSSSSSANEKLFF. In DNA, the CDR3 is TGCGCCAGCAGCTCCTCGTCGTCGGCTAATGAAAAACTGTTTTTT.